This entry describes one TCR beta chain. The assay was immunoSEQ multiplex PCR, and TCRdb's table has in-frame clones only and misses some. The data show tens of thousands of clones, about four fifths seen once. CDR3 length: 14 residues. V was pared by 3 bases and J by 7 bases, with 16 bases between. The germline gives CDR1 SGHRS, CDR2 YFSETQ. This entry belongs to a study of blood T cell repertoires in COVID-19. This rearrangement joins TRBV5-1 to TRBJ1-1; TRBD1 is a possible D gene (6 bases). Sequencing input: peripheral blood. This clonotype was obtained from an elderly woman with acute or convalescent COVID-19. CDR3 amino acids: CASSSRGGGLEAFF. The DNA of the CDR3 is TGCGCCAGCAGCTCCAGGGGCGGGGGGCTTGAAGCTTTCTTT.